This T cell receptor (beta chain) came from a study of cytomegalovirus exposure and HLA in healthy donors. Study observations and caveats: Serostatus for CMV was the only available immune exposure information.

A note on this clone: The antigen is undetermined.

The PCR made use of 60 Vbeta and 13 Jbeta primers. Profiling relied on immunoSEQ multiplex PCR, and the TCRdb table lists in-frame clones only, not all of them. The table has about 150,000 clones, approximately 72% seen once; the top ten hold 5.5% to 7%. This CDR3 comprises 17 residues. The trim removed 6 bases at V and 5 bases at J, leaving 15 bases unmatched. CDR1 and CDR2 (germline): SQVTM, ANQGSEA. Sequencing was carried out using PBMCs. The chain links TRBV29-1 to TRBJ2-1, with TRBD2 matching 11 bases. The source of this sequence is a woman aged 55-70 years in good health and CMV-seronegative. The CDR3, as DNA: TGCAGCGTCCATGGGAGGCTAGCGGGAGGTCACCACAATGAGCAGTTCTTC. Protein: CSVHGRLAGGHHNEQFF.